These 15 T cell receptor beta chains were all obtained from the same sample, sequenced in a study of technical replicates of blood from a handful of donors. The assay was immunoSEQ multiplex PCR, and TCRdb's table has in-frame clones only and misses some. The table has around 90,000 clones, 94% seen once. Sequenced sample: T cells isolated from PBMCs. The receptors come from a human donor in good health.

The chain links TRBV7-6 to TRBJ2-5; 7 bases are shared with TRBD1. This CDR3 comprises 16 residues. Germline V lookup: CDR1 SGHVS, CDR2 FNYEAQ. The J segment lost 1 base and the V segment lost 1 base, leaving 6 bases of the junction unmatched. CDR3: CASSLGQGVRQETQYF. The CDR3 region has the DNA TGTGCCAGCAGCTTAGGTCAGGGGGTTCGCCAAGAGACCCAGTACTTC.

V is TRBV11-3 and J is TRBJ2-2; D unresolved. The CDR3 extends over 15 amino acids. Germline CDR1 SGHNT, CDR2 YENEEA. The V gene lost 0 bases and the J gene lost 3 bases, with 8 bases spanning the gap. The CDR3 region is CASSLERAHTGELFF. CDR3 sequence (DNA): TGTGCCAGCAGCTTAGAACGAGCGCACACCGGGGAGCTGTTTTTT.

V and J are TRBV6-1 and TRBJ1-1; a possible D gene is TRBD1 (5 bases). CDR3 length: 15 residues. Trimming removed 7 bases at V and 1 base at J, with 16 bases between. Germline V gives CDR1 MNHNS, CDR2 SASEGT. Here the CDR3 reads CASKAGRRPNTEAFF. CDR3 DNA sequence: TGTGCCAGCAAAGCGGGACGGCGACCGAACACTGAAGCTTTCTTT.

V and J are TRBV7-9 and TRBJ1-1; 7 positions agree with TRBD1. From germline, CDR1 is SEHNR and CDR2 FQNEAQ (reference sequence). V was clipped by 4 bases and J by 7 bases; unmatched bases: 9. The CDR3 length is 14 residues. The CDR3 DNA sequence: TGTGCCAGCAGCTCAATGACAGGGTACGGTGAAGCTTTCTTT. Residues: CASSSMTGYGEAFF.

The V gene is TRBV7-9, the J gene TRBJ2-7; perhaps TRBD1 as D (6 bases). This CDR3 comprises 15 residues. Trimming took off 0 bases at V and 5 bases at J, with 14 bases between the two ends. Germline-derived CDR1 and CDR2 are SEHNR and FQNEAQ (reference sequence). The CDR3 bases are TGTGCCAGCAGCTTAGCGCTTGGCAGGGGAGACGAGCAGTACTTC. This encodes CASSLALGRGDEQYF.

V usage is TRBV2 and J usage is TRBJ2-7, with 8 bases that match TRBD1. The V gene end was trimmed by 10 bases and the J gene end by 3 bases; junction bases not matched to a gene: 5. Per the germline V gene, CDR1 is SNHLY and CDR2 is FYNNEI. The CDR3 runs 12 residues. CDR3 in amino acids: CATADRVYEQYF. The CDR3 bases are TGTGCCACCGCGGACAGGGTCTACGAGCAGTACTTC.

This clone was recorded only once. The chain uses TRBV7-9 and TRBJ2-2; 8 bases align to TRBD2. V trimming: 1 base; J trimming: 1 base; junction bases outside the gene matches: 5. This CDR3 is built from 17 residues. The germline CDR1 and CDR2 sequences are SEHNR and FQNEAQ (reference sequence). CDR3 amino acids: CASSLGAGGVNTGELFF. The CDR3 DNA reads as TGTGCCAGCAGCTTAGGGGCCGGGGGGGTGAACACCGGGGAGCTGTTTTTT.

CDR3 amino acids: CASSGLTGGLYNEQFF. The CDR3 DNA sequence: TGCGCCAGCAGCGGACTGACAGGGGGCCTTTACAATGAGCAGTTCTTC. V gene TRBV5-1 combines with J gene TRBJ2-1; TRBD1 agrees at 10 bases. J lost 4 bases, V lost 4 bases, and 8 bases had no gene match. The CDR3 totals 16 residues. Germline CDR1 is SGHRS and CDR2 is YFSETQ.

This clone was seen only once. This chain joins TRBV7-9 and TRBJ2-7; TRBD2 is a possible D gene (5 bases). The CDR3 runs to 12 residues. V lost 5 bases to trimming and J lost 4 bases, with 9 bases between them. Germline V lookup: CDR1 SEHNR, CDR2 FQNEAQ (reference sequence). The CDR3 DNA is TGTGCCAGCAGCCCGGGGAGATACGAGCAGTACTTC. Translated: CASSPGRYEQYF.

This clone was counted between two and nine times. CDR3 sequence: CAWKDSPGDTEAFF. The CDR3 DNA is TGTGCCTGGAAGGACAGTCCGGGTGACACTGAAGCTTTCTTT. The chain is built from TRBV30 and TRBJ1-1; D possibly corresponds to TRBD1 (6 bases). CDR1 is GTSNPN, CDR2 SVGIG, per germline (reference sequence). The CDR3 covers 14 residues. The germline V and J ends were trimmed by 4 bases and 3 bases, with 15 bases remaining between them.

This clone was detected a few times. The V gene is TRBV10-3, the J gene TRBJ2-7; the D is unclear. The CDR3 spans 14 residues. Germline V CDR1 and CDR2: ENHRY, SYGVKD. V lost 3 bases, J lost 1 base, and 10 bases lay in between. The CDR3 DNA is TGTGCCATCAGTGACCCAGGAAGATCCTACGAGCAGTACTTC. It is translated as CAISDPGRSYEQYF.

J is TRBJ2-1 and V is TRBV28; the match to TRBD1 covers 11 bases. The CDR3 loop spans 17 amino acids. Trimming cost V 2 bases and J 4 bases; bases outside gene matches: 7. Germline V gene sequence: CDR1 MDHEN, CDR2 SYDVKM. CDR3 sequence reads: CASSLVRDRGKYNEQFF. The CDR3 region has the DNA TGTGCCAGCAGTTTAGTCAGGGACAGGGGGAAATACAATGAGCAGTTCTTC.

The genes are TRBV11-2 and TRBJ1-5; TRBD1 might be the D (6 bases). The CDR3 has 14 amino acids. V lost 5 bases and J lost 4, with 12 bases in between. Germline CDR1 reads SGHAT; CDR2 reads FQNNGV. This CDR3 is CASSPTGSNQPQHF. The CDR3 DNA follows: TGTGCCAGCAGCCCTACAGGGTCTAATCAGCCCCAGCATTTT.

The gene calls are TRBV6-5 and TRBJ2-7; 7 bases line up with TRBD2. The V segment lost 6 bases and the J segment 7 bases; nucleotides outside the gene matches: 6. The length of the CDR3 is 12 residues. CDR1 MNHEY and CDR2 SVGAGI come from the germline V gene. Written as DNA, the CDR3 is TGTGCCAGCAGAGGGACTATGAATGAGCAGTACTTC. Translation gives CASRGTMNEQYF.

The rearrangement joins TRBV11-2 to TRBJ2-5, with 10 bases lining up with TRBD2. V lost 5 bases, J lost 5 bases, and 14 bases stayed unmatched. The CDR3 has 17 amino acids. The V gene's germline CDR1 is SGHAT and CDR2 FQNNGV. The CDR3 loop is CASSPRISGGSGETQYF. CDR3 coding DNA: TGTGCCAGCAGCCCCCGAATTAGCGGGGGGTCGGGGGAGACCCAGTACTTC.